This is a list of T cell receptor beta chains from one sample in a study of blood T cell repertoires in COVID-19. Profiled with immunoSEQ multiplex PCR; TCRdb holds only in-frame clones, not every one. This repertoire shows fewer than 200,000 clones, approximately 74% found once; its top ten account for less than 3%. Sequenced: peripheral blood. These receptors came from a woman older than 75 with acute or convalescent COVID-19. Both conserved end residues are part of each CDR3. Fields, in order: V gene, clone size, D gene, J gene, CDR3 DNA, CDR3 protein. D genes are given only for firm matches. Size is omitted from some rows. Given values are once, few, many or a class for expanded clones.

v_call: TRBV19; clone_size: NA; d_call: TRBD1; j_call: TRBJ2-4; cdr3_nt: TGTGCCAGTAGAAAACTGGGACAGGAGTTAGCCAAAAACATTCAGTACTTC; cdr3_aa: CASRKLGQELAKNIQYF
v_call: TRBV4-1; clone_size: NA; d_call: NA; j_call: TRBJ2-5; cdr3_nt: TGCGCCAGCAGCCAATGGACTACAATTCAAGAGACCCAGTACTTC; cdr3_aa: CASSQWTTIQETQYF
v_call: TRBV2; clone_size: NA; d_call: TRBD2; j_call: TRBJ2-7; cdr3_nt: TGTGCCAGCAGTGACGGAGCGGGAAAAAGCTACGAGCAGTACTTC; cdr3_aa: CASSDGAGKSYEQYF
v_call: TRBV24-1; clone_size: many; d_call: NA; j_call: TRBJ2-1; cdr3_nt: TGTGCCACCAGTGACAGGACTGGTGAGCAGTTCTTC; cdr3_aa: CATSDRTGEQFF
v_call: TRBV6-2/TRBV6-3; clone_size: NA; d_call: TRBD1; j_call: TRBJ1-6; cdr3_nt: TGTGCCAGCAGTTACCAGGGGGCCGACCATGGTTCACCCCTCCACTTT; cdr3_aa: CASSYQGADHGSPLHF
v_call: TRBV19; clone_size: NA; d_call: NA; j_call: TRBJ2-1; cdr3_nt: TGTGCCAGTAGTATAGATTCTTCGGCCGTGATGGGGGCATACAATGAGCAGTTCTTC; cdr3_aa: CASSIDSSAVMGAYNEQFF
v_call: TRBV4-2; clone_size: NA; d_call: NA; j_call: TRBJ1-1; cdr3_nt: TGTGCCAGCAGCCACGGAGAGAACACTGAAGCTTTCTTT; cdr3_aa: CASSHGENTEAFF
v_call: TRBV18; clone_size: NA; d_call: NA; j_call: TRBJ1-5; cdr3_nt: TGTGCCAGCTCACCGTCCCGGGATCTCAATCAGCCCCAGCATTTT; cdr3_aa: CASSPSRDLNQPQHF
v_call: TRBV28; clone_size: NA; d_call: TRBD1; j_call: TRBJ2-5; cdr3_nt: TGTGCCAGCAGTTTAATAGGACAGGGGGCGTTAAAGACCCAGTACTTC; cdr3_aa: CASSLIGQGALKTQYF
v_call: TRBV19; clone_size: NA; d_call: TRBD1; j_call: TRBJ2-1; cdr3_nt: TGTGCCAGTAGTCCCCGGACAGGGGCCAATGAGCAGTTCTTC; cdr3_aa: CASSPRTGANEQFF
v_call: TRBV23-1; clone_size: NA; d_call: NA; j_call: TRBJ1-2; cdr3_nt: TGCGCCAGCAGTCAATCGAGGAGGGCTGGAGGCTACACCTTC; cdr3_aa: CASSQSRRAGGYTF
v_call: TRBV10-1; clone_size: NA; d_call: TRBD2; j_call: TRBJ2-2; cdr3_nt: TGCGCCAGCAGTGAGTTCTTTCGAGCGGGGGAACCCGGGGAGCTGTTTTTT; cdr3_aa: CASSEFFRAGEPGELFF
v_call: TRBV18; clone_size: NA; d_call: TRBD1; j_call: TRBJ1-2; cdr3_nt: TGTGCCAGCTCACCACCCTCACAGGGGGATGGCTACACCTTC; cdr3_aa: CASSPPSQGDGYTF
v_call: TRBV6-1; clone_size: NA; d_call: NA; j_call: TRBJ2-5; cdr3_nt: TGTGCCAGCAGTGAATCAAGAGCCCAAGAGACCCAGTACTTC; cdr3_aa: CASSESRAQETQYF
v_call: TRBV6-5; clone_size: NA; d_call: NA; j_call: TRBJ2-3; cdr3_nt: TGTGCCAGCAGTTACGGCGGGGCTAGCACAGATACGCAGTATTTT; cdr3_aa: CASSYGGASTDTQYF
v_call: TRBV19; clone_size: NA; d_call: TRBD1; j_call: TRBJ1-3; cdr3_nt: TGTGCCAGTACCGTCAGGGGGACTGGAAACACCATATATTTT; cdr3_aa: CASTVRGTGNTIYF
v_call: TRBV5-6; clone_size: NA; d_call: NA; j_call: TRBJ2-7; cdr3_nt: TGTGCCAGCAGCTTTTATTACGAGCAGTACTTC; cdr3_aa: CASSFYYEQYF
v_call: TRBV5-4; clone_size: once; d_call: NA; j_call: TRBJ1-4; cdr3_nt: TGTGCCAGCAGCTCGACAGCCCTTACTGAAAAACTGTTTTTT; cdr3_aa: CASSSTALTEKLFF
v_call: TRBV18; clone_size: NA; d_call: NA; j_call: TRBJ1-1; cdr3_nt: TGTGCCAGCTCAGGGGGGGGAAGAGACACTGAAGCTTTCTTT; cdr3_aa: CASSGGGRDTEAFF
v_call: TRBV7-8; clone_size: NA; d_call: NA; j_call: TRBJ2-5; cdr3_nt: TGTGCCAGCAGCTTAGATAACACCAACCAAGAGACCCAGTACTTC; cdr3_aa: CASSLDNTNQETQYF
v_call: TRBV2; clone_size: NA; d_call: NA; j_call: TRBJ2-7; cdr3_nt: TGTGCCAGCAGTGAAGCGCTTATGAGGCAGTACTTC; cdr3_aa: CASSEALMRQYF
v_call: TRBV2; clone_size: NA; d_call: NA; j_call: TRBJ1-1; cdr3_nt: TGTGCCAGCACGTCAGGACTTAGTGGGAACACTGAAGCTTTCTTT; cdr3_aa: CASTSGLSGNTEAFF
v_call: TRBV2; clone_size: NA; d_call: TRBD1; j_call: TRBJ2-5; cdr3_nt: TGTGCCAGCAGTGAGCAGGGGGCGGCGGAGACCCAGTACTTC; cdr3_aa: CASSEQGAAETQYF
v_call: TRBV6-6; clone_size: NA; d_call: TRBD1; j_call: TRBJ1-5; cdr3_nt: TGTGCCAGCAGACCGGGACAGGGTATAGCTCAGCCCCAGCATTTT; cdr3_aa: CASRPGQGIAQPQHF
v_call: TRBV5-1; clone_size: once; d_call: NA; j_call: TRBJ2-1; cdr3_nt: TGCGCCAGCAGCTTAAAAATCCCTCCTTCCAATGAGCAGTTCTTC; cdr3_aa: CASSLKIPPSNEQFF
v_call: TRBV2; clone_size: NA; d_call: NA; j_call: TRBJ1-1; cdr3_nt: TGTGCCAGCAGTGGAGGGTTGAACACTGAAGCTTTCTTT; cdr3_aa: CASSGGLNTEAFF
v_call: TRBV14; clone_size: many; d_call: TRBD2; j_call: TRBJ2-1; cdr3_nt: TGTGCCAGCAGCCAATTCCTGACTAGCGGATCTTACAATGAGCAGTTCTTC; cdr3_aa: CASSQFLTSGSYNEQFF
v_call: TRBV6-5; clone_size: NA; d_call: NA; j_call: TRBJ1-5; cdr3_nt: TGTGCCAGCAGGATGACAGCTGATAGCAATCAGCCCCAGCATTTT; cdr3_aa: CASRMTADSNQPQHF
v_call: TRBV18; clone_size: NA; d_call: NA; j_call: TRBJ2-7; cdr3_nt: TGTGCCAGCTCACCACCTCCAGGTAACTACGAGCAGTACTTC; cdr3_aa: CASSPPPGNYEQYF
v_call: TRBV7-2; clone_size: few; d_call: TRBD2; j_call: TRBJ2-7; cdr3_nt: TGTGCCAGCAGCTTAAGTAGCGGGGCCTACGAGCAGTACTTC; cdr3_aa: CASSLSSGAYEQYF
v_call: TRBV5-1; clone_size: NA; d_call: NA; j_call: TRBJ2-2; cdr3_nt: TGCGCCAGCAGCTTGGACGCGGGTACCGGGGAGCTGTTTTTT; cdr3_aa: CASSLDAGTGELFF
v_call: TRBV3-1/TRBV3-2; clone_size: NA; d_call: NA; j_call: TRBJ2-7; cdr3_nt: TGTGCCAGCAGCCCCTCCACAGGTTTTATCGAGCAGTACTTC; cdr3_aa: CASSPSTGFIEQYF
v_call: TRBV7-2; clone_size: NA; d_call: NA; j_call: TRBJ2-7; cdr3_nt: TGTGCCAGCAGTTATGGACTTGACTACGAGCAGTACTTC; cdr3_aa: CASSYGLDYEQYF
v_call: TRBV5-5; clone_size: few; d_call: NA; j_call: TRBJ1-4; cdr3_nt: TGTGCCAGCAGCCGAGGAATTCCTCAGCGGGAAAAACTGTTTTTT; cdr3_aa: CASSRGIPQREKLFF
v_call: TRBV5-1; clone_size: NA; d_call: TRBD1; j_call: TRBJ1-1; cdr3_nt: TGCGCCAGTGGACCGGGACAGGGCTTGAACACTGAAGCTTTCTTT; cdr3_aa: CASGPGQGLNTEAFF
v_call: TRBV11-3; clone_size: NA; d_call: NA; j_call: TRBJ2-3; cdr3_nt: TGTGCCAGCAGCATTACTGGGGCCTTGGGTGCGCAGTATTTT; cdr3_aa: CASSITGALGAQYF
v_call: TRBV5-5; clone_size: NA; d_call: NA; j_call: TRBJ2-3; cdr3_nt: TGTGCCAGCAGCTTGGGGGCAGGGTTAAGCACAGATACGCAGTATTTT; cdr3_aa: CASSLGAGLSTDTQYF
v_call: TRBV7-2; clone_size: NA; d_call: NA; j_call: TRBJ2-7; cdr3_nt: TGTGCCAGCAGCCCGCGGACAGCTTACGAGCAGTACTTC; cdr3_aa: CASSPRTAYEQYF
v_call: TRBV2; clone_size: NA; d_call: TRBD1; j_call: TRBJ2-7; cdr3_nt: TGTGCCAGCAGTTTGGACAGGGGGACCTCCTACGAGCAGTACTTC; cdr3_aa: CASSLDRGTSYEQYF
v_call: TRBV30; clone_size: NA; d_call: NA; j_call: TRBJ1-5; cdr3_nt: TGTGCCTGGAACACCCAGGGGAAGGTCAATCAGCCCCAGCATTTT; cdr3_aa: CAWNTQGKVNQPQHF
v_call: TRBV4-3; clone_size: NA; d_call: NA; j_call: TRBJ1-2; cdr3_nt: TGCGCCAGCAGCCAATTGGTTTCGGACTATGGCTACACCTTC; cdr3_aa: CASSQLVSDYGYTF
v_call: TRBV5-6; clone_size: NA; d_call: TRBD1; j_call: TRBJ2-3; cdr3_nt: TGTGCCAGCAGGCCGACAGGGGGCGAGTCGGATACGCAGTATTTT; cdr3_aa: CASRPTGGESDTQYF
v_call: TRBV5-1; clone_size: NA; d_call: TRBD2; j_call: TRBJ2-2; cdr3_nt: TGCGCCAGCAGCTTGGTAGCGGGAGATATCGCCGGGGAGCTGTTTTTT; cdr3_aa: CASSLVAGDIAGELFF
v_call: TRBV27; clone_size: NA; d_call: TRBD2; j_call: TRBJ2-3; cdr3_nt: TGTGCCGTGGCCCCGTACTCTAGCGGGAGTGGGTGGGCAGATACGCAGTATTTT; cdr3_aa: CAVAPYSSGSGWADTQYF
v_call: TRBV6-5; clone_size: NA; d_call: TRBD2; j_call: TRBJ2-7; cdr3_nt: TGTGCCAGCAGTTACCTAGCGGGAGCCTACGAGCAGTACTTC; cdr3_aa: CASSYLAGAYEQYF
v_call: TRBV6-6; clone_size: NA; d_call: TRBD2; j_call: TRBJ2-2; cdr3_nt: TGTGCCAGCAGTCGGAGCTTGACTAGCGGAAACACCGGGGAGCTGTTTTTT; cdr3_aa: CASSRSLTSGNTGELFF
v_call: TRBV27; clone_size: NA; d_call: TRBD2; j_call: TRBJ2-1; cdr3_nt: TGTGCCAGCAGTCCGGGGGGGAGGTCCTACAATGAGCAGTTCTTC; cdr3_aa: CASSPGGRSYNEQFF